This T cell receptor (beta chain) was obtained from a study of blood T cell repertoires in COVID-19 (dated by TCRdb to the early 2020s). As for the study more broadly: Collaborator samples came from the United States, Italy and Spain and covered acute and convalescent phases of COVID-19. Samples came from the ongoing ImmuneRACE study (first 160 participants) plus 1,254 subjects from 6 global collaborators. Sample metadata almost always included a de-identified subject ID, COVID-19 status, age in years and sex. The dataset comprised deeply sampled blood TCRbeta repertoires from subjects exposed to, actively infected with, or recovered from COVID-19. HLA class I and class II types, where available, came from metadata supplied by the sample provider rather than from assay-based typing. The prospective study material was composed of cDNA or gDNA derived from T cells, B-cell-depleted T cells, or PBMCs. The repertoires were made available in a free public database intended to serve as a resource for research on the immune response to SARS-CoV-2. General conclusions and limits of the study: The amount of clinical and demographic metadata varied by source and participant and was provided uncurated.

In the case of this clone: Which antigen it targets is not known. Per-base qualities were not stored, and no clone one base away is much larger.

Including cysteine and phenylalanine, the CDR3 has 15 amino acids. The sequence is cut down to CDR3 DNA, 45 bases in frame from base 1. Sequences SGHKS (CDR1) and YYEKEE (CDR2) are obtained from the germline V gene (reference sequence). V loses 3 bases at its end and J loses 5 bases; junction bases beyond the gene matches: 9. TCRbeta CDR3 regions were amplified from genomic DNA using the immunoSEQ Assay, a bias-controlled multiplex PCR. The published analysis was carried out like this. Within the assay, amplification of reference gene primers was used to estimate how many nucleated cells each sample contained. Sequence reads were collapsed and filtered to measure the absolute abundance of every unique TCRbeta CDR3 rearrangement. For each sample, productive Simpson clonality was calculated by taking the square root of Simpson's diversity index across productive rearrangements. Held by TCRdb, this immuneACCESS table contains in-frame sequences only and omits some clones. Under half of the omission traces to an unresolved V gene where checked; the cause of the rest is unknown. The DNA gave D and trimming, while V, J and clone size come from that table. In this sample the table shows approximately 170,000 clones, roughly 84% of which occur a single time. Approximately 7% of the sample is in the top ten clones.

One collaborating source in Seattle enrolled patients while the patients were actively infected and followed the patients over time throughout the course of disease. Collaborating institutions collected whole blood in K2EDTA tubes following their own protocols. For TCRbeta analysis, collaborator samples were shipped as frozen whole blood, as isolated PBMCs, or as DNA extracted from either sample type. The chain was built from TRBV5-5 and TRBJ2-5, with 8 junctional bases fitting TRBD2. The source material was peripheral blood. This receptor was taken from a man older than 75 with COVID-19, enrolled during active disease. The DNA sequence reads TGTGCCAGCAGCTCCACTGGACTAGCTCGCGAGACCCAGTACTTC. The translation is CASSSTGLARETQYF.